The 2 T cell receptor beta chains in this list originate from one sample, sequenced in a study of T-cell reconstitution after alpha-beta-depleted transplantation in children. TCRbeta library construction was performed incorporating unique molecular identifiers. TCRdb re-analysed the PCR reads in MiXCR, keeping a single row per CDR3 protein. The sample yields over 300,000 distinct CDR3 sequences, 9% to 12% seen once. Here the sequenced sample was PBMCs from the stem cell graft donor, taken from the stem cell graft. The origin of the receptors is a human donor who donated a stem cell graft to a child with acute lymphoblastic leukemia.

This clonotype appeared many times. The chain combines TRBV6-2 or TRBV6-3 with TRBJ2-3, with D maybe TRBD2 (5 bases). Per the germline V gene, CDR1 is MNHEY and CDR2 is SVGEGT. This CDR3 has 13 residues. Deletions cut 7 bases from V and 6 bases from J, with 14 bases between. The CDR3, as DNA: TGTGCCAGCACCGAGGACTTTCCGGATACGCAGTATTTT. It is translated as CASTEDFPDTQYF.

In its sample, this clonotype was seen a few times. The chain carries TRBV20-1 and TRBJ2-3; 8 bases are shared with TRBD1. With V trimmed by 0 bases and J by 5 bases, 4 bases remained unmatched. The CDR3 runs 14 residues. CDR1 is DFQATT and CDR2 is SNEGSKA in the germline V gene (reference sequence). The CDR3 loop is CSARDTGQGDTQYF. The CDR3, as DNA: TGCAGTGCTAGAGATACTGGACAGGGAGATACGCAGTATTTT.